Described below is a single T cell receptor (beta chain) sequence and its context. Its matching antigen is unknown. The sample is drawn from a study of T cell responses to AZD1222 COVID-19 vaccine. Turning to the study itself: Pooling covered second doses at about 4 or about 12 weeks. Findings and caveats of the study: After the peak T cell response, and only then, were repertoires sampled. AZD1222 recipients seropositive at baseline numbered only five to seven. Most donors were white British, females outnumbered males, and clonal diversity was possibly underestimated.

The table came from immunoSEQ multiplex PCR; TCRdb's copy has only in-frame clones and leaves some out. The repertoire includes 95,000 to 150,000 clones, about nine tenths of them detected once, and less than 4.5% sits in the top ten. Trimming stripped 8 bases from V and 0 bases from J, with 11 bases between. CDR1 and CDR2 from the germline V gene are MDHEN and SYDVKM. The CDR3 totals 14 residues. The chain recombines TRBV28 with TRBJ2-1; no definite D call. This clonotype originated in an adult in good health. Sequences were derived from peripheral blood, sampled on day 0 of AZD1222 vaccination. CDR3 sequence reads: CASVEHRSYNEQFF. As DNA, the CDR3 is TGTGCCAGCGTCGAACACCGCTCCTACAATGAGCAGTTCTTC.